What follows describes a single T cell receptor beta chain. Its antigen is undetermined. The CDR3 length is 16 residues. Germline values: CDR1 MNHEY, CDR2 SMNVEV (reference sequence). V lost 3 bases and J 3 bases, leaving 12 bases between the germline ends. This entry belongs to a study of OX40 agonist ivuxolimab in advanced cancers. Study-wide findings and caveats: Clones of CD4+ and CD8+ blood T cells grew by week 6 at doses of 0.1 to 3.0 mg/kg. Partial responders at 0.1-3.0 mg/kg showed near-lowest clonal expansion.

Clones were sequenced by immunoSEQ multiplex PCR, and TCRdb holds only the in-frame ones, with some missing. This sample yields about 15,000 clones, of which roughly 78% are seen a single time; 25% to 30% belongs to the top ten. The TCR sequence derives from an adult with an advanced solid tumor such as melanoma, head and neck, liver or kidney cancer. This sequence joins TRBV27 and TRBJ2-6; D possibly corresponds to TRBD1 (5 bases). Material: CD4+ or CD8+ T cells sorted from blood, obtained in a trial of the OX40 agonist ivuxolimab. The CDR3 spells CASSFLGQGGANVLTF. Here the CDR3 DNA reads TGTGCCAGCAGTTTTTTAGGGCAGGGTGGGGCCAACGTCCTGACTTTC.